Listed here are 26 T cell receptor beta chains from one sample, sequenced in a study of response to subunit inactivated influenza vaccine. One entry per CDR3 protein results from TCRdb running MiXCR on the RT-PCR reads. This table has more than 700,000 distinct CDR3 sequences, about 20% appearing once. This material consisted of PBMCs from blood, taken around 5 days after vaccination. The receptors were gathered from a man aged 45 to 65 who received an inactivated influenza vaccine.

This chain joins TRBV7-2 and TRBJ1-1; TRBD1 matches at 11 bases. V gave up 4 bases and J gave up 6 bases; unmatched junction bases: 7. Looked up from germline, CDR1 is SGHTA and CDR2 is FQGNSA. CDR3 length equals 15 residues. The CDR3 region has the DNA TGTGCCAGCAGCTGGTCCGGGACAGGGGGGGCTGAAGCTTTCTTT. Translation: CASSWSGTGGAEAFF.

The chain carries TRBV20-1 and TRBJ1-1, with a weak D call TRBD1 (5 bases). The germline gives CDR1 DFQATT, CDR2 SNEGSKA (reference sequence). The CDR3 consists of 15 residues. Trimming took off 3 bases at V and 5 bases at J, with 19 bases between the two ends. The CDR3 DNA reads TGCAGTGCTAGGAAGGCTGGGGGGATGGAGACTGAAGCTTTCTTT. Translating it yields CSARKAGGMETEAFF.

This chain uses TRBV20-1 with TRBJ2-5; tentative D call: TRBD2 (6 bases). Trimming pared 5 bases from V and 4 bases from J, leaving 11 bases between. Germline V gene sequence: CDR1 DFQATT, CDR2 SNEGSKA (reference sequence). This CDR3 has 12 residues. The CDR3: CSAFHGGETQYF. Here the CDR3 DNA reads TGCAGTGCTTTCCACGGGGGAGAGACCCAGTACTTC.

This clonotype was observed a few times. This rearrangement joins TRBV7-8 to TRBJ2-7; 7 bases are shared with TRBD1. The CDR3 spans 17 residues. Germline-derived CDR1 and CDR2 are SGHVS and FQNEAQ. The junction had 9 bases not matched to a gene; V was cut back by 1 base and J by 0 bases. The CDR3, as DNA: TGTGCCAGCAGCTTAGTACTTGACAGGGCCTACTCCTACGAGCAGTACTTC. This encodes CASSLVLDRAYSYEQYF.

The rearrangement links TRBV12-3 or TRBV12-4 to TRBJ1-1; the match to TRBD1 covers 9 bases. With 7 bases clipped from V and 4 bases from J, the junction kept 7 bases outside the gene matches. CDR3 length: 14 amino acids. CDR3 sequence (DNA): TGTGCCAGCACCACCAGACAGGGGGGCACTGAAGCTTTCTTT. This gives the protein CASTTRQGGTEAFF.

The CDR3 DNA follows: TGTGCCAGCAGTTACACAGGGGGCGCGAACACTGAAGCTTTCTTT. Translating it yields CASSYTGGANTEAFF. The V and J genes are TRBV6-5 and TRBJ1-1; TRBD1 agrees at 9 bases. This CDR3 comprises 15 residues. Germline CDR1 is MNHEY and CDR2 is SVGAGI. Losses at the gene ends were 2 bases for V and 1 base for J; bases not matched to a gene: 2.

This clonotype was seen only a few times. This sequence joins TRBV20-1 and TRBJ2-7, with unresolved D. Between the trimmed V and J ends, which lost 3 bases and 2 bases, there was a span of 17 bases. Germline CDR1 DFQATT, CDR2 SNEGSKA (reference sequence). The CDR3 length is 15 residues. CDR3 nucleotide sequence: TGCAGTGCTAGCGCCCCCGTACAGAGAGCCTACGAGCAGTACTTC. This sequence encodes CSASAPVQRAYEQYF.

On this clonotype: Sequence at one end of the junction differs from germline and may be a read error. V and J are TRBV10-3 and TRBJ2-3, with D maybe TRBD1 (5 bases). The length of the CDR3 is 15 residues. Per germline, CDR1 ENHRY and CDR2 SYGVKD. CDR3 sequence (DNA): TGTGCCATCGGTGAGCTTCACAGGAGCACAGATACGCAGTATTTT. As protein: CAIGELHRSTDTQYF.

CDR3 nucleotide sequence: TGTGCCAGCAGTTACGGGACTACTGTCGCCAATCAGCCCCAGCATTTT. Its translation: CASSYGTTVANQPQHF. The chain combines TRBV6-2 or TRBV6-3 with TRBJ1-5; a weak D match, TRBD1 (5 bases). Germline V gives CDR1 MNHEY, CDR2 SVGEGT. The V end lost 2 bases, the J end lost 3 bases, and 14 bases lay between the germline ends. The CDR3 sequence is 16 residues long.

Concerning this clonotype itself: Its ends do not fully match the called genes, so a read error is possible. This chain links TRBV7-2 with TRBJ2-3; the D gene is possibly TRBD1 (5 bases). Per the germline V gene, CDR1 is SGHTA and CDR2 is FQGNSA. This CDR3 is 15 amino acids long. CDR3 loop: CASSLVGAQTDTQYF. The DNA of the CDR3 is TGTGCCAGCAGTTTAGTAGGGGCACAGACAGATACGCAGTATTTT.

As DNA, the CDR3 is TGTGCCAGCAGCCCTGGGCTAGGCTGCGGGGAGCTGTTTTTT. This encodes CASSPGLGCGELFF. The rearrangement uses TRBV14 and TRBJ2-2; D remains ambiguous. V was pared by 4 bases and J by 7 bases, with 13 bases between. Germline values: CDR1 SGHDN, CDR2 FVKESK. The CDR3 has 14 amino acids.

This sequence joins TRBV29-1 and TRBJ1-4; D possibly corresponds to TRBD1 (6 bases). This CDR3 spans 13 amino acids. Trimming took off 4 bases at V and 3 bases at J, with 9 bases between the two ends. The germline CDR1 and CDR2 sequences are SQVTM and ANQGSEA. The DNA for the CDR3 is TGCAGCGTTGGGACAGTTGCTAATGAAAAACTGTTTTTT. Protein sequence: CSVGTVANEKLFF.

V usage is TRBV11-2 and J usage is TRBJ2-1; D perhaps matches TRBD2 (6 bases). V shed 1 base and J shed 5 bases, with 21 bases lying between them. The CDR3 is 18 amino acids. Looked up from germline, CDR1 is SGHAT and CDR2 is FQNNGV. The CDR3 reads CASSLGPGPSWGDNEQFF. CDR3 DNA sequence: TGTGCCAGCAGCTTAGGACCGGGGCCTAGCTGGGGGGACAATGAGCAGTTCTTC.

This clonotype was seen only a few times. The rearrangement uses TRBV9 and TRBJ2-5, with a tentative D call TRBD2 (7 bases). Trimming took off 4 bases at V and 5 bases at J, with 12 bases between the two ends. Germline V gene lookup returns CDR1 SGDLS and CDR2 YYNGEE. CDR3 length: 13 residues. The CDR3 coding sequence is TGTGCCAGCAGCCCCGGGGGGCCCGAGACCCAGTACTTC. Its translation is CASSPGGPETQYF.

This clonotype was seen a few times. This chain uses TRBV7-9 with TRBJ2-7, with 8 positions matching TRBD1. The V segment lost 5 bases and the J segment 2 bases; nucleotides outside the gene matches: 11. CDR3 length: 16 amino acids. The germline V gene encodes CDR1 SEHNR and CDR2 FQNEAQ (reference sequence). The CDR3 region has the DNA TGTGCCAGCAGCGGACCCCTGGGCAGGGGGCCCTACGAGCAGTACTTC. Translated, it gives CASSGPLGRGPYEQYF.

The CDR3 sequence is CASSLGGYPTDTQYF. Here the CDR3 DNA reads TGTGCCAGCAGCTTGGGGGGTTACCCCACAGATACGCAGTATTTT. The chain couples TRBV7-2 to TRBJ2-3, with a weak D call TRBD2 (6 bases). The CDR3 has 15 amino acids. V was clipped by 3 bases and J by 2 bases, with 12 bases between them. Germline V gene data show CDR1 as SGHTA and CDR2 as FQGNSA.

This clonotype was seen many times. The CDR3 sequence is CSVDSGANVLTF. The CDR3 coding sequence is TGCAGCGTTGACTCTGGGGCCAACGTCCTGACTTTC. This rearrangement joins TRBV29-1 to TRBJ2-6, with D hard to call. Trimming stripped 3 bases from V and 0 bases from J, with 0 bases between. From germline, CDR1 is SQVTM and CDR2 ANQGSEA. The CDR3 totals 12 residues.

This clonotype was counted between two and nine times. The CDR3 sequence: CASTILGRGGQPQHF. The DNA for the CDR3 is TGTGCCAGCACTATCCTAGGCAGGGGTGGTCAGCCCCAGCATTTT. V usage is TRBV12-3 or TRBV12-4 and J usage is TRBJ1-5, with a tentative D call TRBD1 (6 bases). CDR3 length equals 15 residues. V shed 7 bases and J shed 6 bases, with 19 bases lying between them.

The sample holds a few counts of this clonotype. The CDR3 sequence is CASSLQGARHNEQFF. For the CDR3, the DNA is TGCGCCAGCAGTCTACAGGGGGCTAGGCACAATGAGCAGTTCTTC. The rearrangement uses TRBV5-1 and TRBJ2-1; 9 positions match TRBD1. This CDR3 has 15 amino acids. CDR1 is SGHRS and CDR2 is YFSETQ in the germline V gene. Unmatched junction bases numbered 8, after V lost 5 bases and J lost 5 bases.

This clonotype came up a few times. The rearrangement links TRBV7-2 to TRBJ2-1; the match to TRBD2 covers 15 bases. Germline V gene data show CDR1 as SGHTA and CDR2 as FQGNSA. This CDR3 spans 15 amino acids. The J segment lost 10 bases and the V segment lost 6 bases, leaving 7 bases of the junction unmatched. This chain's CDR3 is CASRPGLAGGTEQFF. In DNA form, the CDR3 reads TGTGCCAGCAGACCGGGACTAGCGGGGGGCACCGAGCAGTTCTTC.

This clonotype was observed a few times. V usage is TRBV20-1 and J usage is TRBJ1-5; D is perhaps TRBD1 (6 bases). V dropped 3 bases and J dropped 5 bases, with 14 bases sitting between them. The CDR3 is 14 amino acids. Germline CDR1 DFQATT, CDR2 SNEGSKA (reference sequence). The CDR3 loop is CSARAGASYQPQHF. CDR3 in DNA: TGCAGTGCTAGGGCGGGGGCAAGCTATCAGCCCCAGCATTTT.

This chain uses TRBV7-2 with TRBJ2-7; D perhaps matches TRBD2 (6 bases). CDR1 SGHTA and CDR2 FQGNSA come from the germline V gene. The CDR3 runs 13 residues. The V end was cut by 1 base, the J end by 7 bases, with 11 bases between. CDR3 sequence reads: CASSLELAREQYF. CDR3 in DNA: TGTGCCAGCAGCTTAGAACTAGCAAGGGAGCAGTACTTC.

This clonotype was recorded many times. This sequence joins TRBV28 and TRBJ2-1; 8 bases align to TRBD1. After removal of 3 bases from V and 0 bases from J, the junction contained 4 bases not matched to a gene. CDR1 is MDHEN and CDR2 is SYDVKM in the germline V gene. This CDR3 region has 16 residues. The CDR3 here is CASSLSTGGSYNEQFF. In DNA form, the CDR3 reads TGTGCCAGCAGTTTGTCCACAGGGGGCTCCTACAATGAGCAGTTCTTC.

The count of this clonotype is one. The chain employs TRBV4-3 and TRBJ2-1; D not certain. CDR1 and CDR2 from the germline V gene are LGHNA and YSLEER. V was trimmed by 0 bases and J by 6 bases, leaving 6 bases between them. CDR3 length: 13 amino acids. DNA of the CDR3: TGCGCCAGCAGCCAAGAACCGGCCAATGAGCAGTTCTTC. It codes for CASSQEPANEQFF.

The chain combines TRBV2 with TRBJ1-1; the D is unclear. The CDR3 is 12 residues long. Germline assignment: CDR1 SNHLY and CDR2 FYNNEI. V was pared by 6 bases and J by 6 bases, with 11 bases between. The CDR3 coding sequence is TGTGCCAGCAGCGTGGAGCAACCTGAAGCTTTCTTT. It yields the protein CASSVEQPEAFF. Full variable domain (outside the CDR3, taken from reference TRBV2 and TRBJ1-1): EPEVTQTPSHQVTQMGQEVILRCVPISNHLYFYWYRQILGQKVEFLVSFYNNEISEKSEIFDDQFSVERPDGSNFTLKIRSTKLEDSAMYFCASSVEQPEAFFGQGTRLTVV.

This clonotype was counted between two and nine times. The V call is TRBV5-1, the J call TRBJ2-1; no clear D. Trimming removed 0 bases from V and 10 bases from J, with 23 bases in between. CDR1 is SGHRS and CDR2 is YFSETQ in the germline V gene. The CDR3 is made up of 17 amino acids. In DNA form, the CDR3 reads TGCGCCAGCAGCTTGGATGGTTGGGCCGGAAGTGGAGTGGAGCAGTTCTTC. Translated: CASSLDGWAGSGVEQFF.